This T cell receptor (beta chain) was documented in a study of T cells in Graves' hyperthyroidism and ophthalmopathy. Per the germline V gene, CDR1 is LNHDA and CDR2 is SQIVND (reference sequence). V lost 9 bases, J lost 1 base, and 15 bases lay in between. This CDR3 is built from 14 residues. This clonotype occurred many times. Amplification of TCR beta CDR3 regions used RNA as the template. HTBI primers were the set used in a first-round RT-PCR of the TCR CDR3. TCRdb independently ran MiXCR on the multiplex PCR reads; one entry per CDR3 protein. The sample lists 550,000 to 600,000 distinct CDR3 sequences; more than 45% were seen once.

This chain links TRBV19 with TRBJ1-1; D gene uncertain. This TCR came from an adult woman with Graves' disease, either hyperthyroidism or ophthalmopathy (not recorded which). Sequencing was carried out using peripheral blood or thyroid tissue (not recorded which). As DNA, the CDR3 is TGTGCCAGCCGTGGGCTGGGCAGGAACACTGAAGCTTTCTTT. It encodes CASRGLGRNTEAFF.